One sample yielded the 9 T cell receptor beta chains listed below, sequenced in a study of blood T cell repertoires in COVID-19. TCRdb's table, derived via immunoSEQ multiplex PCR, lists solely in-frame clones and lacks some. The sample holds fewer than 95,000 clones, around 90% seen once. The specimen sequenced was peripheral blood. The receptors come from a woman of 80 years or more with acute or convalescent COVID-19.

The rearrangement uses TRBV5-1 and TRBJ1-5; weak D call: TRBD1 (6 bases). Trimming left V 0 bases short and J 0 bases short, with 19 bases between. This CDR3 is 19 amino acids long. Germline CDR1 reads SGHRS; CDR2 reads YFSETQ. CDR3 loop: CASSLVPLQGPYSNQPQHF. The CDR3 nucleotides read TGCGCCAGCAGCTTGGTCCCCCTCCAGGGGCCTTATAGCAATCAGCCCCAGCATTTT.

This clone was seen a few times. This chain connects TRBV5-5 to TRBJ2-7; no clear D. V was pared by 2 bases and J by 0 bases, with 9 bases between. Germline-derived CDR1 and CDR2 are SGHKS and YYEKEE (reference sequence). The CDR3 length is 14 residues. The CDR3 is CASSFQVGSYEQYF. The CDR3 DNA is TGTGCCAGCAGCTTCCAGGTCGGCTCCTACGAGCAGTACTTC.

This clone was counted a single time. The rearrangement links TRBV5-4 to TRBJ2-3; 9 bases agree with TRBD1. J gave up 4 bases and V 4 bases, and 4 bases lay outside the gene matches. Germline-derived CDR1 and CDR2 are SGHNT and YYREEE (reference sequence). The CDR3 is made up of 14 amino acids. The CDR3 spells CASSPGQGPDTQYF. In DNA, the CDR3 is TGTGCCAGCAGCCCGGGACAGGGTCCAGATACGCAGTATTTT.

CDR3 nucleotide sequence: TGTGCCAGCAGTTACACTAGCGGGAGGGAAAATGAGCAGTTCTTC. Its translation is CASSYTSGRENEQFF. This sequence joins TRBV6-5 and TRBJ2-1; 13 bases are a match to TRBD2. J was trimmed by 7 bases and V by 2 bases; bases with no gene match: 2. The CDR3 has 15 amino acids. Looked up from germline, CDR1 is MNHEY and CDR2 is SVGAGI.

The V and J genes are TRBV4-1 and TRBJ1-2; D gene uncertain. V was cut by 0 bases and J by 13 bases, with 15 bases left in between. The CDR3 length is 13 residues. Germline V gene sequence: CDR1 MGHRA, CDR2 YSYEKL. The CDR3 spells CASSQDSPGRATF. In nucleotides, the CDR3 is TGCGCCAGCAGCCAAGACTCGCCGGGGAGAGCCACCTTC.

V is TRBV19 and J is TRBJ1-5; no firm D call. In germline, CDR1 is LNHDA, CDR2 SQIVND (reference sequence). V was clipped by 4 bases and J by 1 base, with 14 bases between them. This CDR3 region has 16 residues. The CDR3 loop is CASSNIEGRSNQPQHF. For the CDR3, the DNA is TGTGCCAGTAGTAACATCGAAGGGAGGAGCAATCAGCCCCAGCATTTT.

This clone was seen only once. J is TRBJ2-7 and V is TRBV9; D is undetermined. Deletions cut 0 bases from V and 7 bases from J, with 14 bases between. Germline lookup yields CDR1 SGDLS and CDR2 YYNGEE. The length of the CDR3 is 14 residues. The DNA for the CDR3 is TGTGCCAGCAGCGTAGATTGGCTGGCCACAGAGCAGTACTTC. Its protein product is CASSVDWLATEQYF.

The V and J genes are TRBV7-9 and TRBJ1-6; D unclear. Trimming removed 4 bases from V and 7 bases from J, with 8 bases in between. Germline V CDR1 and CDR2: SEHNR, FQNEAQ (reference sequence). CDR3 length: 13 amino acids. The chain's CDR3 is CASSSGPNSPLHF. The DNA for the CDR3 is TGTGCCAGCAGCTCAGGCCCCAATTCACCCCTCCACTTT.

The chain combines TRBV6-1 with TRBJ2-5; tentatively, D is TRBD1 (5 bases). This CDR3 comprises 16 residues. Germline V gene data show CDR1 as MNHNS and CDR2 as SASEGT. V shed 4 bases and J shed 4 bases, with 19 bases lying between them. In DNA, the CDR3 is TGTGCCAGCAGTGTGAAGGTGGCGCAGGGCGGAGAGACCCAGTACTTC. Protein sequence: CASSVKVAQGGETQYF.